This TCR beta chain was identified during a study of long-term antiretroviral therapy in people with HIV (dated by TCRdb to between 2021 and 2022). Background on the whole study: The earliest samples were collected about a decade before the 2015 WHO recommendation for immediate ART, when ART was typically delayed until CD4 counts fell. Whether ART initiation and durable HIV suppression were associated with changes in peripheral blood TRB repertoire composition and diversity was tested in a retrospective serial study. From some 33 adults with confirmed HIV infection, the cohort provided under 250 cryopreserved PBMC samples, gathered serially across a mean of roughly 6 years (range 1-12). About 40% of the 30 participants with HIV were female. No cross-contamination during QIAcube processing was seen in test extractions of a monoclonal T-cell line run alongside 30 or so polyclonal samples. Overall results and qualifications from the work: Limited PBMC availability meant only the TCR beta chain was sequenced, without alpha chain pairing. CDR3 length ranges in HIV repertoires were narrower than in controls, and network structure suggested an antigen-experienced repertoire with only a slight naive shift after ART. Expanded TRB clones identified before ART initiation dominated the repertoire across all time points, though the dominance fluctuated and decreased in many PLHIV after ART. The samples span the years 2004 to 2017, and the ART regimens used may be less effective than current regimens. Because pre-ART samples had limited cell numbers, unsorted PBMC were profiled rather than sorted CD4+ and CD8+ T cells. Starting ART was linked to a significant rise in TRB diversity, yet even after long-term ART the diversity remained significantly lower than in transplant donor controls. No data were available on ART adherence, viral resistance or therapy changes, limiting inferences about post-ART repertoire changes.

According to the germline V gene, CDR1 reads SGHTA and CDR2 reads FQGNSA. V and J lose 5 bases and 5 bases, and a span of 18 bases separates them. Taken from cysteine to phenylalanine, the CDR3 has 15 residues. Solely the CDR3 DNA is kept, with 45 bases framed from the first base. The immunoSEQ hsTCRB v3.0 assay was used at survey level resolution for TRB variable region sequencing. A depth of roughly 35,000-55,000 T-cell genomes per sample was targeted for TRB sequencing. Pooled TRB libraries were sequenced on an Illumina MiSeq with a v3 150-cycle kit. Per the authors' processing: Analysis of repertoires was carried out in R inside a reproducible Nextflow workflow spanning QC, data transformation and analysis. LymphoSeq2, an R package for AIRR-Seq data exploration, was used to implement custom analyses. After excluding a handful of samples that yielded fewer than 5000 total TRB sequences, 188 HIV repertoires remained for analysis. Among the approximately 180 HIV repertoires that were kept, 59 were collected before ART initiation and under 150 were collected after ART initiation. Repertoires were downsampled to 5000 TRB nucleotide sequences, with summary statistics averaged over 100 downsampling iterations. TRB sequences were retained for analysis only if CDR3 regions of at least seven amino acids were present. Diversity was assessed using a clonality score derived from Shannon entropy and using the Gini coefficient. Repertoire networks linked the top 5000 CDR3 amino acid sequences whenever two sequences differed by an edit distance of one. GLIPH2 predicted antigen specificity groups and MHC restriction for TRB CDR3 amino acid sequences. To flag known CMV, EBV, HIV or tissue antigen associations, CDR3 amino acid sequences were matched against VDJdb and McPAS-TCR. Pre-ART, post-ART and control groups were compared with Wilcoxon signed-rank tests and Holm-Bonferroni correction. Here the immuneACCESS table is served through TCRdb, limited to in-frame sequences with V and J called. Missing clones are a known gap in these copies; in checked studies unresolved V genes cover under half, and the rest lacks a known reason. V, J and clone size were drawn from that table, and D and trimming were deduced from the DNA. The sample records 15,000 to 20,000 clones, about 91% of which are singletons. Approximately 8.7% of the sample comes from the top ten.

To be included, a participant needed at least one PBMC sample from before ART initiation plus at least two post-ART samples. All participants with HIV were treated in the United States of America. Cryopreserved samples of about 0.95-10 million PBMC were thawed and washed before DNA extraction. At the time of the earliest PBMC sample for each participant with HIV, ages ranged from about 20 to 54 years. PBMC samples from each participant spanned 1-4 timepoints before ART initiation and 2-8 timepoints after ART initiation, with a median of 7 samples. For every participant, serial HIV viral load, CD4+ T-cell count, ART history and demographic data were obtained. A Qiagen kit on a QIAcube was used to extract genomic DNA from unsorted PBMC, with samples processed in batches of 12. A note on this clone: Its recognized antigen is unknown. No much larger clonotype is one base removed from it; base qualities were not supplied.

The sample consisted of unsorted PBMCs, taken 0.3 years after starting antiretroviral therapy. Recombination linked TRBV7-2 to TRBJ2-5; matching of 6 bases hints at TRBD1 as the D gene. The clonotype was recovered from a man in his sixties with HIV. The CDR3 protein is CASSPNQGIGETQYF. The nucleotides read TGTGCCAGCAGCCCAAACCAGGGGATTGGGGAGACCCAGTACTTC.